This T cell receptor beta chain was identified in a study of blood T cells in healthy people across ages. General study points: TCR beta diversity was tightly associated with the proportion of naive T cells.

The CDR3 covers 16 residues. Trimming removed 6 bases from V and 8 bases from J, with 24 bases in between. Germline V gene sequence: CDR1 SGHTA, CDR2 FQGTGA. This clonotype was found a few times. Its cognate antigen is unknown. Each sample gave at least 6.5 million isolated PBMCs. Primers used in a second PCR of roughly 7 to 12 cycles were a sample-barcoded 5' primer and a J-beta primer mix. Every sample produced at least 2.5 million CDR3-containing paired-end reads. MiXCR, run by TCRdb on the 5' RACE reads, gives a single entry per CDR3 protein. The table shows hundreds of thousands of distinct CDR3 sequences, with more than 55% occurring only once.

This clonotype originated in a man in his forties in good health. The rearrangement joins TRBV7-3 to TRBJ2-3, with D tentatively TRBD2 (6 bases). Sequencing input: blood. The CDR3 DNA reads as TGTGCCAGCAGGTCCAGCGGCCTGGGGACTTCGAGTACGCAGTATTTT. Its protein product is CASRSSGLGTSSTQYF.